The next 29 T cell receptor beta chains were all read from a single sample in a study of T-cell memory formation after mild COVID-19. TCRdb reanalysed the 5' RACE reads using MiXCR and keeps one entry per CDR3 protein. Of around 300,000 distinct CDR3 sequences listed, 13% are singletons. Specimen: PBMCs or a T cell subset sorted from them (not recorded which). These receptors were taken from a man aged 18-30 years who had mild COVID-19 (a few samples of this study predate the infection). Cell type and time point are not known.

V and J are TRBV24-1 and TRBJ1-5, with D unresolved. Deletions cut 4 bases from V and 5 bases from J, with 5 bases between. The germline V gene encodes CDR1 KGHDR and CDR2 SFDVKD. The CDR3 is made up of 12 amino acids. The CDR3 region is CATSDTDQPQHF. The CDR3 DNA follows: TGTGCCACCAGTGACACAGATCAGCCCCAGCATTTT.

The chain joins TRBV9 to TRBJ2-7; 8 bases fit TRBD1. This CDR3 region has 15 residues. Germline CDR1 SGDLS, CDR2 YYNGEE. V shed 3 bases and J 3 bases; nucleotides not matched to a gene: 8. The CDR3 loop is CASSAGPGQGYEQYF. In DNA form, the CDR3 reads TGTGCCAGCAGCGCAGGCCCAGGACAGGGCTACGAGCAGTACTTC.

This clonotype was seen only a few times. V gene TRBV4-1 combines with J gene TRBJ1-2; D perhaps matches TRBD1 (5 bases). Germline CDR1 and CDR2: MGHRA and YSYEKL. The CDR3 totals 15 residues. The V gene lost 0 bases and the J gene lost 8 bases, with 16 bases spanning the gap. The CDR3 sequence is CASSQDRLGADGYTF. The CDR3 bases are TGCGCCAGCAGCCAAGATCGCTTAGGGGCGGACGGCTACACCTTC.

The chain recombines TRBV7-2 with TRBJ1-6, with 7 bases aligning to TRBD1. CDR1 is SGHTA and CDR2 is FQGNSA in the germline V gene. The V and J ends lost 2 bases and 8 bases, in that order; junction bases with no gene match: 6. The CDR3 runs to 15 residues. CDR3 region: CASSLLGQEDSPLHF. CDR3 sequence (DNA): TGTGCCAGCAGCTTACTTGGACAGGAGGATTCACCCCTCCACTTT.

This clonotype has just a few counts. This chain joins TRBV6-2 or TRBV6-3 and TRBJ2-3; tentatively, D is TRBD1 (6 bases). Germline CDR1 is MNHEY and CDR2 is SVGEGT. The CDR3 length is 15 residues. V shed 2 bases and J shed 0 bases, with 9 bases lying between them. CDR3 amino acids: CASSYGQGSTDTQYF. The CDR3 nucleotides read TGTGCCAGCAGTTACGGTCAGGGGAGCACAGATACGCAGTATTTT.

This chain connects TRBV6-1 to TRBJ2-7; D perhaps matches TRBD1 (5 bases). The CDR3 has 11 amino acids. Germline V gives CDR1 MNHNS, CDR2 SASEGT. V was clipped by 7 bases and J by 3 bases, with 7 bases between them. CDR3 region: CASNQGYEQYF. The CDR3 DNA follows: TGTGCCAGCAATCAGGGCTACGAGCAGTACTTC.

The chain couples TRBV19 to TRBJ1-1; the D is unclear. CDR1 and CDR2 from the germline V gene are LNHDA and SQIVND (reference sequence). This CDR3 spans 13 amino acids. Trimming removed 5 bases from V and 0 bases from J, with 7 bases in between. DNA of the CDR3: TGTGCCAGTAGTCTCAAGATGAACACTGAAGCTTTCTTT. It encodes CASSLKMNTEAFF.

This clonotype was detected a few times. The chain has TRBV4-3 and TRBJ2-5; tentatively, D is TRBD1 (7 bases). Germline lookup yields CDR1 LGHNA and CDR2 YSLEER. This CDR3 spans 16 amino acids. V lost 0 bases and J 5 bases, leaving 16 bases between the germline ends. CDR3 coding DNA: TGCGCCAGCAGCCAAGAATTGCAGGGGGGCCGGGAGACCCAGTACTTC. Translating it yields CASSQELQGGRETQYF.

This clonotype appeared a few times. V gene TRBV3-1 combines with J gene TRBJ1-5, with 9 bases matching TRBD1. Germline V gene data show CDR1 as LGHDT and CDR2 as YNNKEL (reference sequence). The CDR3 loop spans 16 amino acids. After removal of 2 bases from V and 4 bases from J, the junction contained 6 bases not matched to a gene. The CDR3 DNA reads as TGTGCCAGCAGCCAAAATCTACAGGGGGCTAATCAGCCCCAGCATTTT. Translation gives CASSQNLQGANQPQHF.

The chain is built from TRBV4-1 and TRBJ2-7, with 8 bases matching TRBD2. The CDR3 runs to 15 residues. V dropped 1 base and J dropped 3; count of bases not matched to a gene: 5. Germline loops: CDR1 MGHRA, CDR2 YSYEKL. CDR3 nucleotide sequence: TGCGCCAGCAGCCAAGCATGGAGCGGGGGCTACGAGCAGTACGTC. This sequence encodes CASSQAWSGGYEQYV.

The sample holds a few counts of this clonotype. The chain has TRBV7-9 and TRBJ1-5; TRBD1 is a possible D gene (6 bases). CDR1 SEHNR and CDR2 FQNEAQ come from the germline V gene (reference sequence). V was clipped by 5 bases and J by 7 bases, with 15 bases between them. CDR3 length equals 14 residues. The CDR3 sequence is CASSPGSGVQPQHF. CDR3 DNA: TGTGCCAGCAGCCCAGGGTCAGGGGTGCAGCCCCAGCATTTT.

The V call is TRBV4-3, the J call TRBJ2-2, with D possibly matching TRBD2 (5 bases). The CDR3 extends over 15 amino acids. Trimming pared 1 base from V and 3 bases from J, leaving 9 bases between. CDR1 and CDR2 (germline): LGHNA, YSLEER. This CDR3 reads CASSQGRSYTGELFF. The CDR3 coding sequence is TGCGCCAGCAGCCAAGGGAGGTCCTACACCGGGGAGCTGTTTTTT.

This clonotype was observed a few times. V and J are TRBV7-2 and TRBJ2-3, with TRBD2 identical over 11 bases. The CDR3 totals 18 residues. Germline trimming cut 2 bases from V and 2 bases from J; bases unmatched to any gene: 9. Germline V gene sequence: CDR1 SGHTA, CDR2 FQGNSA. The CDR3 loop reads CASSLPSTTSGDTDTQYF. The CDR3 coding sequence is TGTGCCAGCAGCTTACCCTCGACGACTAGCGGGGACACAGATACGCAGTATTTT.

This chain joins TRBV12-3 or TRBV12-4 and TRBJ1-5, with TRBD1 as a possible D gene (5 bases). Trimming pared 3 bases from V and 1 base from J, leaving 10 bases between. The CDR3 runs 15 residues. CDR3: CASSLGPGSNQPQHF. For the CDR3, the DNA is TGTGCCAGCAGTTTGGGGCCAGGGAGCAATCAGCCCCAGCATTTT.

This clonotype was observed at least ten times. The rearrangement joins TRBV20-1 to TRBJ2-4, with D perhaps TRBD2 (6 bases). Germline assignment: CDR1 DFQATT and CDR2 SNEGSKA (reference sequence). This CDR3 has 15 amino acids. V gave up 5 bases and J gave up 0 bases, with 14 bases separating them. CDR3 loop: CSAPPGGLAKNIQYF. CDR3 in DNA: TGCAGTGCTCCACCCGGGGGACTAGCCAAAAACATTCAGTACTTC.

V and J are TRBV7-2 and TRBJ1-2; 7 bases are a match to TRBD1. CDR3 length: 14 residues. V gave up 2 bases and J gave up 5 bases; unmatched junction bases: 5. From germline, CDR1 is SGHTA and CDR2 FQGNSA. CDR3: CASSLSAGGYGYTF. The DNA of the CDR3 is TGTGCCAGCAGCTTATCTGCAGGGGGGTATGGCTACACCTTC.

The chain has TRBV7-2 and TRBJ2-3; 7 bases agree with TRBD1. The ends lost 4 bases at V and 3 bases at J; junction bases unmatched: 4. The CDR3 is 14 amino acids. The germline CDR1 and CDR2 sequences are SGHTA and FQGNSA. The CDR3 region has the DNA TGTGCCAGCAGCTATCCGGGACAGACAGATACGCAGTATTTT. This translates into CASSYPGQTDTQYF.

This clonotype was detected a few times. This chain joins TRBV7-9 and TRBJ2-3, with D possibly matching TRBD1 (5 bases). Between the trimmed V and J ends, which lost 1 base and 0 bases, there was a span of 8 bases. In germline, CDR1 is SEHNR, CDR2 FQNEAQ (reference sequence). The CDR3 has 15 residues. The DNA of the CDR3 is TGTGCCAGCAGCTTAGGTGACAGCAGCACAGATACGCAGTATTTT. Translation: CASSLGDSSTDTQYF.

This rearrangement joins TRBV20-1 to TRBJ2-7; D is ambiguous. The germline CDR1 and CDR2 sequences are DFQATT and SNEGSKA (reference sequence). This CDR3 region has 15 residues. V was trimmed by 3 bases and J by 5 bases, leaving 20 bases between them. The CDR3, as DNA: TGCAGTGCTAGTTGGAACCCAACCACGAACCACGAGCAGTACTTC. Protein: CSASWNPTTNHEQYF.

V gene TRBV12-3 or TRBV12-4 combines with J gene TRBJ1-4, with 10 bases aligning to TRBD1. The CDR3 totals 13 residues. V gave up 6 bases and J gave up 5 bases; unmatched junction bases: 0. CDR3 amino acids: CASRGQGNEKLFF. CDR3 nucleotides: TGTGCCAGCAGGGGACAGGGGAATGAAAAACTGTTTTTT.

This rearrangement joins TRBV12-3 or TRBV12-4 to TRBJ2-1, with TRBD2 matching 8 bases. Trimming cost V 8 bases and J 10 bases; bases outside gene matches: 13. The CDR3 is made up of 14 amino acids. This CDR3 reads CASRLGLAGQEQFF. CDR3 bases: TGTGCCAGCCGATTGGGGCTAGCGGGCCAGGAGCAGTTCTTC.

The chain links TRBV7-6 to TRBJ2-1; 8 bases fit TRBD1. This CDR3 is built from 14 residues. Germline CDR1 and CDR2: SGHVS and FNYEAQ. V lost 4 bases and J lost 7; bases outside the gene matches: 6. The CDR3 DNA is TGTGCCAGCAGCTACTGGACAGGGTGGAATGAGCAGTTCTTC. Protein sequence: CASSYWTGWNEQFF.

This clonotype came up a few times. This sequence joins TRBV5-1 and TRBJ1-6; the D is unclear. With 0 bases removed from V and 3 bases from J, the gap between germline ends came to 10 bases. CDR3 size: 16 residues. CDR1 SGHRS and CDR2 YFSETQ come from the germline V gene. CDR3 region: CASSLAGLRYNSPLHF. CDR3 DNA sequence: TGCGCCAGCAGCTTGGCCGGGCTTCGCTATAATTCACCCCTCCACTTT. The full variable domain, rest sourced from reference TRBV5-1 and TRBJ1-6, is KAGVTQTPRYLIKTRGQQVTLSCSPISGHRSVSWYQQTPGQGLQFLFEYFSETQRNKGNFPGRFSGRQFSNSRSEMNVSTLELGDSALYLCASSLAGLRYNSPLHFGNGTRLTVT.

Ten or more counts support this clonotype. The V and J genes are TRBV7-9 and TRBJ1-5; perhaps TRBD1 as D (6 bases). Trimming took 6 bases from V and 7 from J, leaving 10 bases between them. In germline, CDR1 is SEHNR, CDR2 FQNEAQ (reference sequence). This CDR3 spans 12 amino acids. In nucleotides, the CDR3 is TGTGCCAGCAGTGGGAGGGGGCAGCCCCAGCATTTT. Translated: CASSGRGQPQHF. The variable domain in full, completed from reference TRBV7-9 and TRBJ1-5, reads DTGVSQNPRHKITKRGQNVTFRCDPISEHNRLYWYRQTLGQGPEFLTYFQNEAQLEKSRLLSDRFSAERPKGSFSTLEIQRTEQGDSAMYLCASSGRGQPQHFGDGTRLSIL.

The chain uses TRBV4-1 and TRBJ1-1, with 10 bases that match TRBD1. This CDR3 contains 18 residues. V dropped 4 bases and J dropped 0; count of bases not matched to a gene: 11. The germline V gene has CDR1 MGHRA and CDR2 YSYEKL. The CDR3 region is CASSPKATGGGLNTEAFF. CDR3 sequence (DNA): TGCGCCAGCAGCCCTAAAGCGACAGGGGGCGGTTTGAACACTGAAGCTTTCTTT.

In its sample, this clonotype was seen a few times. The chain combines TRBV5-1 with TRBJ2-3; 10 bases are shared with TRBD1. The CDR3 length is 16 residues. Germline V CDR1 and CDR2: SGHRS, YFSETQ. The V segment lost 0 bases and the J segment 1 base; nucleotides outside the gene matches: 2. CDR3 DNA: TGCGCCAGCAGCTTGGGGACAGGGGGACGCACAGATACGCAGTATTTT. This gives the protein CASSLGTGGRTDTQYF.

Regarding this clonotype: At one end, the junction sequence differs from germline, possibly due to a read error. V and J are TRBV9 and TRBJ1-6; D not resolved. The CDR3 consists of 15 residues. Germline CDR1 and CDR2: SGDLS and YYNGEE. The CDR3 region has the DNA TGTGCCAGCAGCGAGGATTTCTCCTATAATTCACCCATCCACTTT. Its translation is CASSEDFSYNSPIHF.

This clonotype was detected only a few times. The chain carries TRBV7-3 and TRBJ2-3; no clear D. CDR1 is SGHTA and CDR2 is FQGTGA in the germline V gene. The CDR3 is made up of 14 amino acids. V was trimmed by 3 bases and J by 4 bases, leaving 11 bases between them. The CDR3 DNA reads as TGTGCCAGCAGCTTTATGGGGTTCGCAGATACGCAGTATTTT. It codes for CASSFMGFADTQYF.

This clonotype was detected only once. A junction boundary mismatches the germline segment, possibly from a read error. The genes are TRBV3-1 and TRBJ2-2, with 7 bases aligning to TRBD2. Looked up from germline, CDR1 is LGHDT and CDR2 is YNNKEL (reference sequence). The CDR3 runs to 13 residues. CDR3 DNA sequence: TGTGCCTCCTGGGGGGGGAACACCGGGGTGCTGTTTTTT. It is translated as CASWGGNTGVLFF.